Listed below are T cell receptor beta chains from one sample, sequenced in a study of graft-versus-host responses after intestinal transplantation. Here immunoSEQ multiplex PCR was the method, and the copy in TCRdb shows in-frame clones only, minus some. Altogether about 24,000 clones are present, 70% to 90% being singletons, with the ten largest covering over 0.85%. The sample was PBMCs, taken approximately 450 days after intestinal transplant. The receptor set was obtained from a human patient who received an intestinal transplant, so some T cells may come from the graft donor. CDR3s include the opening cysteine and the closing phenylalanine or tryptophan. Fields, in order: clone size, J gene, D gene, V gene, CDR3 protein, CDR3 DNA. The D gene is left open where the match is weak. Some rows mark clone size as missing; the rest say once, few, many or name a class of expanded clone.

>few|TRBJ2-1|-|TRBV11-2
CASSLYSEQFF
TGTGCCAGCAGCTTATACAGTGAGCAGTTCTTC
>once|TRBJ2-1|TRBD2|TRBV19
CATGGLAQSNEQFF
TGTGCCACCGGGGGACTAGCTCAGTCGAATGAGCAGTTCTTC
>-|TRBJ2-1|-|TRBV30
CAWSEGLQFF
TGTGCCTGGAGTGAGGGTCTACAGTTCTTC
>-|TRBJ2-7|-|TRBV5-1
CASSLEGDEQYF
TGCGCCAGCAGCCTTGAGGGGGACGAGCAGTACTTC
>-|TRBJ2-7|TRBD2|TRBV11-3
CASSFGSGSYEQYF
TGTGCCAGCAGCTTTGGTAGCGGGAGTTACGAGCAGTACTTC
>-|TRBJ1-1|-|TRBV6-5
CASTRTVKNTEAFF
TGTGCCAGCACCAGGACAGTGAAGAACACTGAAGCTTTCTTT
>once|TRBJ2-5|-|TRBV9
CASSVDRGETQYF
TGTGCCAGCAGCGTAGACCGGGGCGAGACCCAGTACTTC
>-|TRBJ2-2|-|TRBV5-4
CASSLEEGVITGELFF
TGTGCCAGCAGCTTGGAAGAGGGGGTGATCACCGGGGAGCTGTTTTTT
>-|TRBJ2-1|TRBD2|TRBV5-6
CASSAGTSGAGDNEQFF
TGTGCCAGCAGCGCCGGGACTAGCGGGGCAGGGGACAATGAGCAGTTCTTC
>-|TRBJ2-1|-|TRBV30
CAWSVGPAGGKYNEQFF
TGTGCCTGGAGTGTAGGGCCAGCGGGTGGGAAGTACAATGAGCAGTTCTTC
>-|TRBJ2-1|TRBD2|TRBV7-9
CASSHGGVKGLAGNEQFF
TGTGCCAGCAGCCATGGAGGGGTAAAGGGACTAGCGGGAAATGAGCAGTTCTTC
>-|TRBJ2-1|TRBD1|TRBV18
CASSLRDREHDNEQFF
TGTGCCAGCTCACTCCGGGACAGGGAACATGACAATGAGCAGTTCTTC
>-|TRBJ2-7|TRBD1|TRBV6-1
CASSFRDRGLYEQYF
TGTGCCAGCAGCTTCCGAGACAGGGGGCTCTACGAGCAGTACTTC
>-|TRBJ2-7|-|TRBV13
CASSLVSYEQYF
TGTGCCAGCAGCTTGGTCTCCTACGAGCAGTACTTC
>-|TRBJ2-1|-|TRBV6-5
CASSYSSGYEQFF
TGTGCCAGCAGTTACTCGAGTGGGTATGAGCAGTTCTTC
>-|TRBJ1-3|TRBD1|TRBV29-1
CSAGDRISGNTIYF
TGCAGCGCAGGGGACAGGATCTCTGGAAACACCATATATTTT
>-|TRBJ2-6|-|TRBV10-3
CAIIPGPTSGANVLTF
TGTGCCATCATCCCGGGACCTACCTCTGGGGCCAACGTCCTGACTTTC
>-|TRBJ2-3|-|TRBV15
CATSREGPKDTQYF
TGTGCCACCAGCAGAGAGGGGCCCAAAGATACGCAGTATTTT